The T cell receptor beta chain described here comes from a study of molecular identifiers for immune sequencing clone quantification. Study in general: The replicate experiment used RNA from roughly 21,000 or 96,000 naive CD8 cells. This RNA was split into five aliquots, and four of them were sequenced. Study-wide results and limits: Effector cells had over 98% of their molecules in clones above 20 RNA copies, while naive cells had under 1%.

Using 10%, 30% or 50% RNA, naive CD8 libraries were derived from roughly 20,000 to 1,000,000 sorted cells. TCRdb analysed the PCR reads with MiXCR anew, one entry per CDR3 protein. The sample yields some 320,000 distinct CDR3 sequences, about a fifth seen once. The sample holds many counts of this clonotype. The antigen remains undetermined. The CDR3 runs to 16 residues. Germline CDR1 and CDR2: LGHNA and YNFKEQ. The V end was cut by 3 bases, the J end by 4 bases, with 15 bases between. This receptor was taken from a human donor in good health. Some libraries in this study had Jurkat cell RNA spiked in. Sequencing was performed on naive CD8+ T cells from blood, with Jurkat cell RNA spiked in. Subset here: FACS-sorted CD8+CD4-CCR7+CD45RA+ naive T cells. The V and J genes are TRBV4-2 and TRBJ2-2, with a possible D match to TRBD2 (6 bases). DNA for the CDR3: TGTGCCAGCAGCCAGGATCCGGGAGTTGGCACCGGGGAGCTGTTTTTT. It encodes CASSQDPGVGTGELFF.